Described below is a single TCR beta chain sequence and its context. Its antigen is undetermined. V trimming: 6 bases; J trimming: 5 bases; junction bases outside the gene matches: 14. The CDR3 sequence is 15 residues long. The germline V gene has CDR1 DFQATT and CDR2 SNEGSKA (reference sequence). The source of the sample is a study of response to subunit inactivated influenza vaccine. General study points: There was a suggestion from the authors that each seasonal influenza vaccination recruits few new T cells.

TCRdb redid the calling of the RT-PCR reads with MiXCR, one entry per CDR3 protein. Altogether a few hundred thousand distinct CDR3 sequences are present, 21% being singletons, with the ten largest covering roughly 10%. Sequences were derived from PBMCs from blood, sampled about 19 months after vaccination. This clonotype originated in a man aged 50-75 years who received an inactivated influenza vaccine. The chain couples TRBV20-1 to TRBJ2-5; 8 positions agree with TRBD2. Written as DNA, the CDR3 is TGCAGTGCCGAAAAGGGGGGACTAGTTGGGGAGACCCAGTACTTC. Translation: CSAEKGGLVGETQYF.